Presented here are 14 T cell receptor beta chains from one specimen sequenced in a study of blood T cell repertoires in COVID-19. TCRdb keeps only in-frame clones here, not all; method: immunoSEQ multiplex PCR. The sample lists around 100,000 clones; approximately 92% were seen once. The sample comprised peripheral blood. Source of these receptors: a woman over 75 with acute or convalescent COVID-19.

This chain joins TRBV9 and TRBJ1-5; TRBD1 matches at 8 bases. The trim removed 4 bases at V and 2 bases at J, leaving 8 bases unmatched. The CDR3 sequence is 16 residues long. Germline V lookup: CDR1 SGDLS, CDR2 YYNGEE. In DNA, the CDR3 is TGTGCCAGCAGCTTAAGGGACAGGAGGGGCAATCAGCCCCAGCATTTT. Translation: CASSLRDRRGNQPQHF.

This rearrangement joins TRBV9 to TRBJ1-4, with a weak D call TRBD1 (6 bases). Germline V gene lookup returns CDR1 SGDLS and CDR2 YYNGEE. The CDR3 has 15 amino acids. Deletions cut 0 bases from V and 7 bases from J, with 13 bases between. CDR3 protein: CASSVGPGESEKLFF. The CDR3, as DNA: TGTGCCAGCAGCGTAGGGCCAGGGGAGAGTGAAAAACTGTTTTTT.

The V gene is TRBV5-4, the J gene TRBJ2-5; a possible D gene is TRBD2 (7 bases). In germline, CDR1 is SGHNT, CDR2 YYREEE (reference sequence). This CDR3 is 15 amino acids long. The CDR3 protein is CASRPGGESVETQYF. CDR3 nucleotide sequence: TGTGCTTCTCGTCCGGGGGGCGAAAGCGTTGAGACCCAGTACTTC.

The chain recombines TRBV11-2 with TRBJ1-6, with 8 positions matching TRBD1. The CDR3 consists of 17 residues. The junction had 11 bases not matched to a gene; V was cut back by 1 base and J by 9 bases. Germline lookup yields CDR1 SGHAT and CDR2 FQNNGV. The CDR3 nucleotides read TGTGCCAGCAGCTTAGTGGGGCCCAGGGGGCTTAGTTCACCCCTCCACTTT. This encodes CASSLVGPRGLSSPLHF.

This chain uses TRBV5-1 with TRBJ2-4; 7 positions agree with TRBD1. The CDR3 consists of 16 residues. The V segment lost 4 bases and the J segment 0 bases; nucleotides outside the gene matches: 7. Germline CDR1 reads SGHRS; CDR2 reads YFSETQ. The CDR3 DNA reads as TGCGCCAGCAGCCCGGGGACAGCTCTAGCCAAAAACATTCAGTACTTC. It specifies CASSPGTALAKNIQYF.

The count of this clone is one. This sequence joins TRBV19 and TRBJ1-2; a possible D gene is TRBD1 (6 bases). The germline CDR1 and CDR2 sequences are LNHDA and SQIVND (reference sequence). Trimming left V 7 bases short and J 8 bases short, with 20 bases between. This CDR3 comprises 14 residues. CDR3 in DNA: TGTGCCAGTATTCCGGACAGAGGCCGGGGAGGCTACACCTTC. It yields the protein CASIPDRGRGGYTF.

CDR3 sequence reads: CASSSGLSTNEKLFF. DNA for the CDR3: TGTGCCAGCAGCTCGGGACTTTCAACTAATGAAAAACTGTTTTTT. The chain links TRBV7-2 to TRBJ1-4, with TRBD1 as a possible D gene (5 bases). The V gene lost 4 bases and the J gene lost 0 bases, with 9 bases spanning the gap. The CDR3 has 15 amino acids. The V gene's germline CDR1 is SGHTA and CDR2 FQGNSA.

This CDR3 is CASSQLRGGYEQYF. The CDR3 DNA reads as TGTGCCAGCAGCCAACTGCGGGGGGGCTACGAGCAGTACTTC. The chain is built from TRBV3-1 (or the pseudogene TRBV3-2) and TRBJ2-7; 9 bases are shared with TRBD2. This CDR3 has 14 amino acids. Germline CDR1 is LGHDT and CDR2 is YNNKEL (reference sequence). V trimming: 2 bases; J trimming: 3 bases; junction bases outside the gene matches: 2.

The chain links TRBV11-1 to TRBJ2-1; 9 bases align to TRBD1. V shed 5 bases, J shed 2 bases, and the junction held 4 bases outside the gene matches. The germline gives CDR1 SGHAT, CDR2 FQDESV (reference sequence). This CDR3 has 15 amino acids. CDR3 DNA sequence: TGTGCCAGCAGCGTTGACAGGGGGACCTACAATGAGCAGTTCTTC. This sequence encodes CASSVDRGTYNEQFF. The variable domain in full, completed from reference TRBV11-1 and TRBJ2-1, reads EAEVAQSPRYKITEKSQAVAFWCDPISGHATLYWYRQILGQGPELLVQFQDESVVDDSQLPKDRFSAERLKGVDSTLKIQPAELGDSAMYLCASSVDRGTYNEQFFGPGTRLTVL.

The chain combines TRBV6-6 with TRBJ1-2; 8 nucleotides agree with TRBD1. The CDR3 spans 16 residues. V was clipped by 5 bases and J by 3 bases; unmatched bases: 11. The germline V gene has CDR1 MNHNY and CDR2 SVGAGI (reference sequence). CDR3 residues: CASSPRQGRGDYGYTF. The CDR3 DNA follows: TGTGCCAGCAGTCCAAGACAGGGGCGGGGTGACTATGGCTACACCTTC.

The chain employs TRBV2 and TRBJ1-4; TRBD1 agrees at 9 bases. CDR3 length: 15 amino acids. CDR1 SNHLY and CDR2 FYNNEI come from the germline V gene. With V trimmed by 5 bases and J by 8 bases, 9 bases remained unmatched. The CDR3 loop reads CASSSDRGWSEKLFF. CDR3 in DNA: TGTGCCAGCAGTTCTGACAGGGGGTGGAGCGAAAAACTGTTTTTT.

This rearrangement joins TRBV4-1 to TRBJ2-3, with 14 bases that match TRBD2. V lost 3 bases, J lost 7 bases, and 3 bases stayed unmatched. CDR1 and CDR2 from the germline V gene are MGHRA and YSYEKL. The CDR3 is made up of 15 amino acids. The CDR3 region has the DNA TGCGCCAGCAGCCAGGGACTAGCGGGGGTCTATACGCAGTATTTT. It yields the protein CASSQGLAGVYTQYF.

V usage is TRBV7-2 and J usage is TRBJ1-1, with TRBD1 as a possible D gene (6 bases). V was pared by 0 bases and J by 0 bases, with 11 bases between. Per the germline V gene, CDR1 is SGHTA and CDR2 is FQGNSA. The CDR3 loop spans 16 amino acids. The CDR3: CASSLAHTGMNTEAFF. As DNA, the CDR3 is TGTGCCAGCAGCTTAGCGCATACAGGGATGAACACTGAAGCTTTCTTT.

The chain combines TRBV28 with TRBJ2-7; tentative D call: TRBD1 (6 bases). Germline CDR1 and CDR2: MDHEN and SYDVKM. This CDR3 region has 15 residues. V dropped 2 bases and J dropped 6 bases, with 17 bases sitting between them. CDR3 region: CASSLTGMGPREQYF. CDR3 DNA: TGTGCCAGCAGTTTAACAGGGATGGGCCCCCGCGAGCAGTACTTC.